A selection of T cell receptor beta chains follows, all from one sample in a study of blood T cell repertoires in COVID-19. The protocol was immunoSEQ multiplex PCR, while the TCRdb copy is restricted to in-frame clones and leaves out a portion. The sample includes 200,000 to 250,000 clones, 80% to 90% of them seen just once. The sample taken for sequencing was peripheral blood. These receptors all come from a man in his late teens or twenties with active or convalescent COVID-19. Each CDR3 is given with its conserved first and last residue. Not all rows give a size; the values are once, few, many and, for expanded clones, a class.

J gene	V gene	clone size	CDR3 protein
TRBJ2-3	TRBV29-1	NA	CSVALAGATDTQYF
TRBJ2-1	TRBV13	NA	CASSLRGLAGYNEQFF
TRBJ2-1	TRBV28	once	CASSFRGSSYNEQFF
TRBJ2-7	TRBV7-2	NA	CASRMILGAGEQYF
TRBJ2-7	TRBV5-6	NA	CASSFGSGGEQYF
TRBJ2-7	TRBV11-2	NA	CASSLGGRADEQYF
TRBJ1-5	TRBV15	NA	CATTRGGAGQPQHF
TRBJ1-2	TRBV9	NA	CASSVAVQGDDYTF
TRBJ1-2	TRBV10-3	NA	CAISEPQQGARGYTF
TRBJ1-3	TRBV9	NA	CASSPSFGESGNTIYF
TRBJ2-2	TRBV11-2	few	CASTPSRLSGELFF
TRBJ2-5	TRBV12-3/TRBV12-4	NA	CASSDGSVTQYF
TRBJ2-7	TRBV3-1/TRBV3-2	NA	CASSQEGGGPRYEQYF
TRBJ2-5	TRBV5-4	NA	CASSGRDSQETQYF
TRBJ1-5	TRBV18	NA	CASEGNRDGQPQHF
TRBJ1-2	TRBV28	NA	CASSFSGVGNYGYTF
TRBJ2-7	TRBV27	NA	CASSNRTGNPSYEQYF
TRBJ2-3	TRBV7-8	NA	CASSPGTSGSTDTQYF
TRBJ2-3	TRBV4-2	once	CASSQGQSTDTQYF
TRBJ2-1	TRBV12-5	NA	CASGLAFFWERKGDEQFF